Listed here is a single T cell receptor beta chain. These data originate in a study of blood T cell repertoires in COVID-19. Assay used: immunoSEQ multiplex PCR; TCRdb lists only in-frame clones, some missing. The sample holds 200,000 to 250,000 clones, around 83% seen once. The CDR3 spans 14 residues. Germline lookup yields CDR1 SEHNR and CDR2 FQNEAQ (reference sequence). Trimming shortened V by 4 bases and J by 6 bases, and 15 bases separated the two germline ends. Sequenced material: PBMCs or T cells enriched from blood (not recorded which). The V call is TRBV7-9, the J call TRBJ1-2; D is undetermined. The clonotype comes from a woman in her 40s with acute COVID-19. This chain's CDR3 is CASSSSRAPDGYTF. The CDR3 nucleotides are TGTGCCAGCAGCTCATCGCGAGCCCCGGATGGCTACACCTTC.